One TCR beta chain is described in this entry. Its antigen is as yet unknown. From germline, CDR1 is MGHRA and CDR2 YSYEKL. This CDR3 is 16 amino acids long. Trimming removed 4 bases from V and 2 bases from J; junction bases left unmatched: 7. The data stem from a study of cytomegalovirus exposure and HLA in healthy donors. The donors comprised healthy bone marrow donors. Study outcomes and limitations: Highly shared variants forming one cluster were likely a sequencing artifact. Only CMV serostatus was available as immune exposure information.

The PCR contained 60 Vbeta and 13 Jbeta primers. How the authors handled the data: A later analysis counted about 80 million unique TCR beta chains, 10 million to 12 million shared. TCRdb keeps only in-frame clones here, not all; method: immunoSEQ multiplex PCR. That table furnishes V, J and clone size, whereas the DNA furnished D and trimming. The sample records some 150,000 clones, 75% being singletons. The TCR originated in a man aged 35-49 years in good health and CMV-seronegative. The rearrangement joins TRBV4-1 to TRBJ2-7, with 11 bases fitting TRBD1. Sequenced sample: PBMCs. In DNA, the CDR3 is TGCGCCAGCAGCCCTCAGTGGGGACAGGGGGCCTACGAGCAGTACTTC. Its translation: CASSPQWGQGAYEQYF.